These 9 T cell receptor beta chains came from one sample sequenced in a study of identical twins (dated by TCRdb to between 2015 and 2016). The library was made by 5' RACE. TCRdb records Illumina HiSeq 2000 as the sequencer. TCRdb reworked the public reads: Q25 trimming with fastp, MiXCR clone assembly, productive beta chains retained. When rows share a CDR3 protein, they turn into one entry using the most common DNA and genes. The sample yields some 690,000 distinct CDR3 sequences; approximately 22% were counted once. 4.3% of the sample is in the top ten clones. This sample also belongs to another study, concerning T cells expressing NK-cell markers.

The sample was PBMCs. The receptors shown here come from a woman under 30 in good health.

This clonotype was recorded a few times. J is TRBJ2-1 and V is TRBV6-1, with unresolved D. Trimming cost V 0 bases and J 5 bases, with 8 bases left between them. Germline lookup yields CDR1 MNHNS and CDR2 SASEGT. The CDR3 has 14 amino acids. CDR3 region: CASSEAGGDNEQFF. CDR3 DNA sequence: TGTGCCAGCAGTGAAGCGGGCGGTGACAATGAGCAGTTCTTC.

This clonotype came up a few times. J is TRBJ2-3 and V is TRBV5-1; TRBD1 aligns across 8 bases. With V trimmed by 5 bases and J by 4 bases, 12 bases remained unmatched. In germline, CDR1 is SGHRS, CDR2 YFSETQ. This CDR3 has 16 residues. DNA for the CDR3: TGCGCCAGCAGTTCTGGACAGGGTGGATTGGCAGATACGCAGTATTTT. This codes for CASSSGQGGLADTQYF.

The CDR3 coding sequence is TGCGCCAGCAGCTTGGCTCTAGCGGGGCGCTATGAGCAGTTCTTC. Translated: CASSLALAGRYEQFF. This chain links TRBV5-1 with TRBJ2-1; 9 nucleotides line up with TRBD2. The trim removed 0 bases at V and 8 bases at J, leaving 6 bases unmatched. CDR1 is SGHRS and CDR2 is YFSETQ in the germline V gene. This CDR3 contains 15 residues.

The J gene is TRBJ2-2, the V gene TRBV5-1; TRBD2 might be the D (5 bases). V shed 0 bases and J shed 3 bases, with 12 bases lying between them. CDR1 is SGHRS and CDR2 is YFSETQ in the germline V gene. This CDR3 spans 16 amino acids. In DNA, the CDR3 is TGCGCCAGCAGCTTGGTAGAGGGCCCTCACACCGGGGAGCTGTTTTTT. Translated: CASSLVEGPHTGELFF.

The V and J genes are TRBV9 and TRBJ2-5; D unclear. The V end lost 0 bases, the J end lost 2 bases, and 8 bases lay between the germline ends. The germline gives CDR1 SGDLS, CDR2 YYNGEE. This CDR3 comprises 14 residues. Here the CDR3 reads CASSVAVVQETQYF. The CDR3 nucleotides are TGTGCCAGCAGCGTAGCGGTTGTACAAGAGACCCAGTACTTC.

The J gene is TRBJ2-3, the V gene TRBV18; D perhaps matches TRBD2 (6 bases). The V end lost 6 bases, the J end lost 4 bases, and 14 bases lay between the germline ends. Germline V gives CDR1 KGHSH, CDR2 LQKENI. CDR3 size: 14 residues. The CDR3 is CASSDGGIADTQYF. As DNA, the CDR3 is TGTGCCAGCTCGGATGGAGGGATCGCAGATACGCAGTATTTT.

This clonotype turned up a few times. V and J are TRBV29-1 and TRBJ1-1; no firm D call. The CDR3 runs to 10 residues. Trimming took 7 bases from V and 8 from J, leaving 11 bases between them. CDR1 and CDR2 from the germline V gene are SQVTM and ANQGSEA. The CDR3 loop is CSGGGNEAFF. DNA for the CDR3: TGCAGCGGAGGAGGGAACGAAGCTTTCTTT.

The CDR3 region has the DNA TGCGCCAGCAGTGAGTCCTTAGCGGGGCTCTACAATGAGCAGTTCTTC. This codes for CASSESLAGLYNEQFF. This chain uses TRBV10-2 with TRBJ2-1, with 8 bases that match TRBD2. From germline, CDR1 is WSHSY and CDR2 SAAADI. The CDR3 length is 16 residues. The trim removed 0 bases at V and 3 bases at J, leaving 4 bases unmatched.

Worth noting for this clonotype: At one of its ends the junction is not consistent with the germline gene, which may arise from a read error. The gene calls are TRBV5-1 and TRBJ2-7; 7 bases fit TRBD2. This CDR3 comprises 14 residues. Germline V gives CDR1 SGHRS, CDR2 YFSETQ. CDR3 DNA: TGCGCCAGCAGCTTGACTAGCGCCTCCGACGAGCAGTACTTC. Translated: CASSLTSASDEQYF.